This T cell receptor beta chain was observed in a study of blood T cell repertoires in COVID-19. CDR1 and CDR2 (germline): SEHNR, FQNEAQ (reference sequence). This CDR3 contains 15 residues. V gave up 5 bases and J gave up 3 bases; unmatched junction bases: 4. Sequencing was performed with immunoSEQ multiplex PCR; in TCRdb, only in-frame clones are kept and a portion is missing. Of over 300,000 clones listed, roughly 90% are singletons. The clonotype comes from a man between 18 and 35 years old with active or convalescent COVID-19. This chain connects TRBV7-9 to TRBJ1-1, with 12 bases aligning to TRBD1. Sequencing was carried out using peripheral blood. In DNA form, the CDR3 reads TGTGCCAGCAGCGCCGGGACAGGGGGCTACACTGAAGCTTTCTTT. It codes for CASSAGTGGYTEAFF.